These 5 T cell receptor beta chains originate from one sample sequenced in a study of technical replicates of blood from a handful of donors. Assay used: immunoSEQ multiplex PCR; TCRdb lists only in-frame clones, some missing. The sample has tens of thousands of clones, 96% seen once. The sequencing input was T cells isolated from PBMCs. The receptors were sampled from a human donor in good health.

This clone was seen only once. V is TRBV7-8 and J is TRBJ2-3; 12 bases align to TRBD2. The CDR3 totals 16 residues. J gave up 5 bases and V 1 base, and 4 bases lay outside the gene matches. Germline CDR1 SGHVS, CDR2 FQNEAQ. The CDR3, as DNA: TGTGCCAGCAGCTTAGGTTTGACTAGCGGGAGAGATACGCAGTATTTT. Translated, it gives CASSLGLTSGRDTQYF.

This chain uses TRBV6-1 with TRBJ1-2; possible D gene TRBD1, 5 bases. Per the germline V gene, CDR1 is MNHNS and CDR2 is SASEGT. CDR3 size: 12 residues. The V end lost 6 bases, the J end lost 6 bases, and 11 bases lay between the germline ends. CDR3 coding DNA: TGTGCCAGCAGGCGCAGGGAAGATGGCTACACCTTC. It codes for CASRRREDGYTF.

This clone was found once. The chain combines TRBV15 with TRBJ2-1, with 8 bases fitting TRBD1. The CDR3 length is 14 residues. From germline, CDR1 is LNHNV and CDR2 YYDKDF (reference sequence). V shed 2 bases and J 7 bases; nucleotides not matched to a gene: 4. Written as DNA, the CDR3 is TGTGCCACCAGCAGACTGGACAGGGAAAATGAGCAGTTCTTC. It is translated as CATSRLDRENEQFF.

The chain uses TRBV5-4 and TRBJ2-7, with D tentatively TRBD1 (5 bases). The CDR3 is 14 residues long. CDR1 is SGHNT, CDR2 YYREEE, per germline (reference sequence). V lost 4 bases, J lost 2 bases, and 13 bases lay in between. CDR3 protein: CASSVSRVAYEQYF. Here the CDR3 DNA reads TGTGCCAGCAGCGTCTCCAGGGTCGCCTACGAGCAGTACTTC.

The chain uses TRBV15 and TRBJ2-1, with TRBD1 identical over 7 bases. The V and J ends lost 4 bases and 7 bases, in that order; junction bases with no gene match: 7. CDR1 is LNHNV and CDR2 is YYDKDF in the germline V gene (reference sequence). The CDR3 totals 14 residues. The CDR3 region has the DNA TGTGCCACCAGCAAGGGACAGTGGCCTAATGAGCAGTTCTTC. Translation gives CATSKGQWPNEQFF.